This TCR beta chain was sequenced during a study of blood T cell repertoires in COVID-19. Study-wide context: Some COVID-19 samples were acute and others convalescent; all came from the United States, Italy and Spain. Sources were T cells, B-cell-depleted T cells, or PBMCs; the material itself was cDNA or gDNA.

This CDR3 has 15 amino acids. Germline loops: CDR1 SGHVS, CDR2 FQNEAQ. With V trimmed by 4 bases and J by 1 base, 6 bases remained unmatched. TCRdb keeps only in-frame clones here, not all; method: immunoSEQ multiplex PCR. The sample includes hundreds of thousands of clones, over 75% of them seen just once. The study drew participants aged 18 to 89 years from roughly 25 US areas. Sequencing was done on a sample of PBMCs or T cells enriched from blood (not recorded which). The V gene is TRBV7-8, the J gene TRBJ2-5, with 7 bases that match TRBD1. The sequence was obtained from a man aged 25-45 years who had recovered from COVID-19. The CDR3 nucleotides read TGTGCCAGCAGCTCTCTGACAGGGAGCCAAGAGACCCAGTACTTC. Translated, it gives CASSSLTGSQETQYF.